These 24 T cell receptor beta chains were all obtained from the same sample, sequenced in a study of response to subunit inactivated influenza vaccine. TCRdb recomputed calls from the RT-PCR reads with MiXCR, one row per CDR3 protein. The sample holds about 620,000 distinct CDR3 sequences, 12% seen once. The source material was PBMCs from blood, sampled on the day of vaccination. All receptors come from a man aged 45-65 years who received an inactivated influenza vaccine.

The table lists this clonotype with a few counts. This chain uses TRBV5-6 with TRBJ2-7; TRBD2 aligns across 11 bases. This CDR3 is 17 amino acids long. The V gene's germline CDR1 is SGHDT and CDR2 YYEEEE. J was trimmed by 3 bases and V by 1 base; bases with no gene match: 9. For the CDR3, the DNA is TGTGCCAGCAGCTTGCGGCTAGCGGGGGGCCGGGGCTACGAGCAGTACTTC. Protein: CASSLRLAGGRGYEQYF.

The genes are TRBV30 and TRBJ1-1; D is ambiguous. CDR3 length: 15 amino acids. The germline V gene has CDR1 GTSNPN and CDR2 SVGIG (reference sequence). V gave up 3 bases and J gave up 4 bases, with 18 bases separating them. The CDR3 protein is CAWSHSWPEGTEAFF. CDR3 bases: TGTGCCTGGAGCCACTCCTGGCCGGAAGGCACTGAAGCTTTCTTT.

This clonotype was seen more than once but under ten times. The chain carries TRBV19 and TRBJ2-2; no definite D call. Germline V gene data show CDR1 as LNHDA and CDR2 as SQIVND (reference sequence). V lost 3 bases, J lost 0 bases, and 11 bases lay in between. The CDR3 has 16 amino acids. CDR3 loop: CASSIWVEANTGELFF. The DNA of the CDR3 is TGTGCCAGTAGTATTTGGGTGGAAGCGAACACCGGGGAGCTGTTTTTT.

This chain uses TRBV28 with TRBJ2-5; 7 nucleotides align to TRBD1. The CDR3 totals 14 residues. Germline values: CDR1 MDHEN, CDR2 SYDVKM. Trimming cost V 5 bases and J 1 base; bases outside gene matches: 4. CDR3 sequence reads: CASSPWDSQETQYF. CDR3 nucleotides: TGTGCCAGCAGTCCCTGGGACAGCCAAGAGACCCAGTACTTC. The whole variable domain, filled in from reference TRBV28 and TRBJ2-5, reads DVKVTQSSRYLVKRTGEKVFLECVQDMDHENMFWYRQDPGLGLRLIYFSYDVKMKEKGDIPEGYSVSREKKERFSLILESASTNQTSMYLCASSPWDSQETQYFGPGTRLLVL.

The V gene is TRBV25-1, the J gene TRBJ2-5; D uncertain. Germline lookup yields CDR1 MGHDK and CDR2 SYGVNS. V lost 4 bases, J lost 5 bases, and 20 bases lay in between. There are 16 residues in the CDR3. CDR3 in DNA: TGTGCCAGCAGTGTATGGGGTGGCTTTGTTCGGGAGACCCAGTACTTC. Encoded protein: CASSVWGGFVRETQYF.

This clonotype was observed a handful of times. One end of the junction fails to match germline, which may point to a read error. The chain recombines TRBV5-5 with TRBJ2-1; D unresolved. The CDR3 has 16 amino acids. Germline V CDR1 and CDR2: SGHKS, YYEKEE (reference sequence). CDR3: CASSLALAKAYNEQFF. Written as DNA, the CDR3 is TGTGCCAGCAGTTTGGCACTTGCGAAAGCCTACAATGAGCAGTTCTTC.

This clonotype was counted a few times. The chain has TRBV7-8 and TRBJ2-7; 9 nucleotides match TRBD1. This CDR3 is built from 14 residues. The germline gives CDR1 SGHVS, CDR2 FQNEAQ. Germline trimming cut 8 bases from V and 5 bases from J; bases unmatched to any gene: 10. The chain's CDR3 is CASLPTQGANEQYF. CDR3 sequence (DNA): TGTGCCAGCCTACCAACACAGGGGGCGAACGAGCAGTACTTC.

In this sample, this clonotype turned up a few times. The gene calls are TRBV10-3 and TRBJ1-6; the D gene is possibly TRBD1 (6 bases). Per germline, CDR1 ENHRY and CDR2 SYGVKD. This CDR3 contains 15 residues. V was trimmed by 6 bases and J by 5 bases, leaving 14 bases between them. CDR3 in amino acids: CAISGGLKNNSPLHF. The CDR3 DNA reads TGTGCCATCAGCGGGGGCCTAAAGAATAATTCACCCCTCCACTTT.

This chain connects TRBV4-1 to TRBJ2-7; TRBD1 might be the D (5 bases). Trimming left V 2 bases short and J 4 bases short, with 9 bases between. In germline, CDR1 is MGHRA, CDR2 YSYEKL. The CDR3 contains 13 residues. In nucleotides, the CDR3 is TGCGCCAGCAGCCAAAACAGGATATACGAGCAGTACTTC. Translating gives CASSQNRIYEQYF.

J is TRBJ2-6 and V is TRBV2, with D perhaps TRBD1 (5 bases). Germline V lookup: CDR1 SNHLY, CDR2 FYNNEI. V dropped 6 bases and J dropped 1 base, with 25 bases sitting between them. CDR3 length: 20 amino acids. The CDR3: CASSKLIPQGERSGANVLTF. CDR3 DNA: TGTGCCAGCAGCAAACTTATCCCTCAGGGTGAGAGATCTGGGGCCAACGTCCTGACTTTC.

This clonotype was recorded a few times. This sequence joins TRBV9 and TRBJ2-5; TRBD1 is a possible D gene (5 bases). Germline V gene sequence: CDR1 SGDLS, CDR2 YYNGEE. Trimming stripped 2 bases from V and 4 bases from J, with 12 bases between. CDR3 length: 14 amino acids. CDR3 loop: CASSVGPGSETQYF. The CDR3 DNA reads as TGTGCCAGCAGCGTCGGACCAGGGTCAGAGACCCAGTACTTC.

This clonotype was recorded many times. The rearrangement links TRBV9 to TRBJ2-7; no clear D. V dropped 0 bases and J dropped 2 bases, with 15 bases sitting between them. The CDR3 loop spans 16 amino acids. CDR1 and CDR2 (germline): SGDLS, YYNGEE. The CDR3 protein is CASSVAPTSLTYEQYF. The CDR3, as DNA: TGTGCCAGCAGCGTAGCCCCCACCTCCCTTACCTACGAGCAGTACTTC.

A few counts support this clonotype. The chain has TRBV27 and TRBJ2-7; D could derive from TRBD1 or TRBD2 (5 bases each). The CDR3 spans 17 residues. V gave up 5 bases and J gave up 0 bases, with 20 bases separating them. Per the germline V gene, CDR1 is MNHEY and CDR2 is SMNVEV (reference sequence). The CDR3 bases are TGTGCCAGCAGTCTTTGGACCCAAAGGGGAGCCTCCTACGAGCAGTACTTC. This translates into CASSLWTQRGASYEQYF.

The rearrangement uses TRBV11-1 and TRBJ2-2; 8 bases are shared with TRBD1. Looked up from germline, CDR1 is SGHAT and CDR2 is FQDESV (reference sequence). This CDR3 is 18 amino acids long. The junction had 9 bases not matched to a gene; V was cut back by 0 bases and J by 3 bases. This chain's CDR3 is CASSLALTGVGDTGELFF. Written as DNA, the CDR3 is TGTGCCAGCAGCTTAGCGCTGACAGGGGTCGGCGACACCGGGGAGCTGTTTTTT.

This clonotype was observed many times. The rearrangement links TRBV12-3 or TRBV12-4 to TRBJ2-1; 9 bases match TRBD1. The CDR3 loop spans 14 amino acids. V shed 7 bases, J shed 3 bases, and the junction held 4 bases outside the gene matches. The CDR3 bases are TGTGCCAGCATTCTGACAGGGGGCTACAATGAGCAGTTCTTC. Translating it yields CASILTGGYNEQFF.

This clonotype was seen only a few times. The CDR3 DNA is TGTGCCAGCTCACCAGCAGATCGTCAGCCCCAGCATTTT. Translated: CASSPADRQPQHF. The chain carries TRBV18 and TRBJ1-5; D remains ambiguous. The germline gives CDR1 KGHSH, CDR2 LQKENI. V was shortened by 2 bases and J by 6 bases, with 8 bases between the two germline ends. This CDR3 region has 13 residues. Full variable domain (rest looked up from reference TRBV18 and TRBJ1-5): NAGVMQNPRHLVRRRGQEARLRCSPMKGHSHVYWYRQLPEEGLKFMVYLQKENIIDESGMPKERFSAEFPKEGPSILRIQQVVRGDSAAYFCASSPADRQPQHFGDGTRLSIL.

This chain connects TRBV3-1 to TRBJ2-7; 7 bases map to TRBD2. Per the germline V gene, CDR1 is LGHDT and CDR2 is YNNKEL (reference sequence). The CDR3 runs to 13 residues. Unmatched junction bases numbered 4, after V lost 1 base and J lost 7 bases. In nucleotides, the CDR3 is TGTGCCAGCAGCCAAGCCCTACTAGCGGAGCAGTACTTC. Encoded protein: CASSQALLAEQYF.

This clonotype was observed a handful of times. The J gene is TRBJ2-1, the V gene TRBV4-1; TRBD1 aligns across 8 bases. Germline CDR1 reads MGHRA; CDR2 reads YSYEKL. This CDR3 is built from 16 residues. The ends lost 2 bases at V and 4 bases at J; junction bases unmatched: 7. The CDR3 nucleotides read TGCGCCAGCAGCCAATCGGGACAGGCTGGGTACAATGAGCAGTTCTTC. Translation gives CASSQSGQAGYNEQFF.

The chain joins TRBV29-1 to TRBJ1-4, with D possibly being TRBD1 (6 bases). This CDR3 has 15 amino acids. Germline V lookup: CDR1 SQVTM, CDR2 ANQGSEA. The germline V and J ends were trimmed by 7 bases and 6 bases, with 21 bases remaining between them. CDR3 nucleotides: TGCAGCGCTGAGATCCCGACAGGACCGGATGAAAAACTGTTTTTT. Translating it yields CSAEIPTGPDEKLFF.

The chain is built from TRBV7-8 and TRBJ2-5; D ambiguous. The CDR3 loop spans 14 amino acids. Germline V gives CDR1 SGHVS, CDR2 FQNEAQ. Between the trimmed V and J ends, which lost 1 base and 5 bases, there was a span of 11 bases. CDR3 nucleotides: TGTGCCAGCAGCTTAGAACAAGTAGGGGAGACCCAGTACTTC. Amino acid sequence: CASSLEQVGETQYF.

V and J are TRBV3-1 and TRBJ2-4; D is unclear. The CDR3 covers 17 residues. V was shortened by 3 bases and J by 0 bases, with 15 bases between the two germline ends. The V gene's germline CDR1 is LGHDT and CDR2 YNNKEL (reference sequence). CDR3 residues: CASSQTSTVLAKNIQYF. CDR3 bases: TGTGCCAGCAGCCAGACAAGCACCGTTCTAGCCAAAAACATTCAGTACTTC.

This clonotype has at least ten counts. V is TRBV18 and J is TRBJ2-1; D remains ambiguous. Germline CDR1 reads KGHSH; CDR2 reads LQKENI. This CDR3 is built from 14 residues. With 1 base removed from V and 9 bases from J, the gap between germline ends came to 13 bases. CDR3 protein: CASSPLRPTLEQFF. The CDR3 DNA is TGTGCCAGCTCACCACTCCGTCCTACGCTTGAGCAGTTCTTC.

This clonotype turned up a few times. The rearrangement links TRBV10-3 to TRBJ1-5; maybe TRBD1 (6 bases). Germline CDR1 is ENHRY and CDR2 is SYGVKD. CDR3 length: 14 amino acids. The V end was cut by 2 bases, the J end by 5 bases, with 10 bases between. In DNA, the CDR3 is TGTGCCATCAGTGAGGAGGGGGGTTATCAGCCCCAGCATTTT. Translated, it gives CAISEEGGYQPQHF.

Note on this clonotype: The junction departs from the called germline gene at one end, perhaps through a read error. The rearrangement uses TRBV6-5 and TRBJ2-1; a possible D gene is TRBD2 (6 bases). The CDR3 runs 15 residues. The germline V gene has CDR1 MNHEY and CDR2 SVGAGI. Written as DNA, the CDR3 is TGTGCCAGCAGTTATGGACACCCTCCGGACTATGAGCAGCTCTTC. The encoded protein is CASSYGHPPDYEQLF.